The clone carrying this T cell receptor (beta chain) was seen at least ten times. Its antigen is undetermined. TCRdb used MiXCR to reprocess the 5' RACE reads, holding one entry per CDR3 protein. The sample has roughly 710,000 distinct CDR3 sequences, around 6% seen once. The ends lost 4 bases at V and 5 bases at J; junction bases unmatched: 11. The CDR3 has 15 amino acids. Germline V lookup: CDR1 SGHRS, CDR2 YFSETQ. These data are taken from a study of identical twins. Findings and caveats of the study: Beta out-of-frame twin sharing showed a weaker excess. Zero-insertion analyses could be partly confounded by invariant MAIT and iNKT cells. Whereas memory repertoires showed no such difference, abundant cord blood beta clonotypes carried fewer insertions.

The sample taken for sequencing was naive T cells sorted from blood. The TCR comes from a man between 18 and 29 years old in good health. The rearrangement joins TRBV5-1 to TRBJ1-2, with 7 bases identical to TRBD1. In DNA form, the CDR3 reads TGCGCCAGCAGCACGTCCGCCGGGACAGAGTATGGCTACACCTTC. Its translation: CASSTSAGTEYGYTF.